This T cell receptor beta chain is from a study of tumor and adjacent non-tumor tissue in lung cancer. Concerning this clonotype itself: No antigen is known for it. One base away lies a much larger clone, so this may be a sequencing read error.

Germline CDR1 MNHNY, CDR2 SVGAGI (reference sequence). V lost 7 bases and J 4 bases, leaving 11 bases between the germline ends. This CDR3 contains 13 residues. Regarding the study as a whole: Shorter survival was associated with higher TCR diversity in tumors.

The library came from three nested PCR rounds adapted from ARM-PCR protocols. TCRdb ran MiXCR on the multiplex PCR reads and lists one entry per CDR3 protein. The sample yields around 120,000 distinct CDR3 sequences, around three fifths seen once. RNA was extracted from bulk tissue without any cell sorting. Chemotherapy-naive patients with new lung cancer underwent thoracic surgery in China, August–late 2014. The sequenced material came from lung tumor tissue. The sequence derives from a man younger than 40 with non-small cell lung cancer. The chain joins TRBV6-6 to TRBJ1-5; maybe TRBD1 (6 bases). The chain's CDR3 is CASNLQGNQPQHF. The CDR3 DNA follows: TGTGCCAGCAATTTACAGGGAAATCAGCCCCAGCATTTT.